This entry describes one T cell receptor (beta chain). Its antigen remains unidentified. Preparation of the TCRbeta library used unique molecular identifiers. TCRdb used MiXCR to reprocess the PCR reads, holding one entry per CDR3 protein. The profile covers over 450,000 distinct CDR3 sequences, with roughly a tenth appearing a single time and about 2% taken by the ten largest. The sample is drawn from a study of T-cell reconstitution after alpha-beta-depleted transplantation in children. Findings of the study overall: Alpha-beta T cells about two months after transplant reportedly derived from several hundred expanded graft clones. Hyperexpanded clones declined; after one year, newly produced T cells mostly supplied diversity.

Germline V gene sequence: CDR1 DFQATT, CDR2 SNEGSKA (reference sequence). The CDR3 sequence is 15 residues long. The V end was cut by 6 bases, the J end by 2 bases, with 20 bases between. The chain links TRBV20-1 to TRBJ2-7; D not resolved. The sample in question was PBMCs, obtained before TCRalphabeta/CD19-depleted stem cell transplant. The receptor comes from a child aged 2-15 years with inherited bone marrow failure, due to receive a stem cell transplant. CDR3 sequence (DNA): TGCAGTGCACCTGGTTGGGGTAGAAGGGCCTACGAGCAGTACTTC. As protein: CSAPGWGRRAYEQYF.